The sequence of this T cell receptor (beta chain) was determined in a study of blood T cell repertoires in COVID-19. In the study's own analysis: Estimates of nucleated cell counts were drawn from the amplification of reference gene primers. Produced via immunoSEQ multiplex PCR; TCRdb's table is partial and in-frame only. The V and J calls and the clone size are those of that table, but D and trimming were determined from the DNA. Of about 200,000 clones in the sample, approximately 89% are singletons; the top ten hold roughly 4%. The CDR3 spans 13 residues. The germline gives CDR1 GTSNPN, CDR2 SVGIG (reference sequence). V lost 1 base and J 4 bases, leaving 8 bases between the germline ends. The count of this clone is one.

The gene calls are TRBV30 and TRBJ1-3, with a weak D call TRBD1 (5 bases). Sequenced: PBMCs or T cells enriched from blood (not recorded which). This TCR came from a woman aged 30 to 39 with acute COVID-19. CDR3 in amino acids: CAWSARVGNTIYF. CDR3 nucleotide sequence: TGTGCCTGGAGTGCCAGGGTGGGAAACACCATATATTTT.